This note documents a single T cell receptor beta chain sequence. Its antigen remains unknown. The sample comes from a study of CD8 T cells in ankylosing spondylitis. Study results and limitations: From matched ankylosing spondylitis synovial fluid, disease-linked clones were reportedly recovered at significantly enriched levels. It appeared that ankylosing spondylitis blood was characterized by a TCR beta motif of several highly homologous variants.

Each CDR3 protein gets one entry after TCRdb re-called the 5' RACE reads with MiXCR. The sample holds around 390,000 distinct CDR3 sequences; approximately 20% are singletons and the top ten take approximately 16%. The sequencing sample was made of blood, either unsorted or a sorted T cell fraction (not recorded which). This receptor was identified in a male donor with ankylosing spondylitis.

The CDR3 nucleotides read TGTGCCAGCAAAACAGGGGGACTAGCCAAAAACATTCAGTACTTC. It encodes CASKTGGLAKNIQYF. V is TRBV12-3 or TRBV12-4 and J is TRBJ2-4; 8 nucleotides line up with TRBD1. The CDR3 contains 15 residues. Trimming at V came to 7 bases and at J to 0 bases, leaving 5 bases not matched to a gene.